The 20 T cell receptor beta chains listed next were all sequenced from one sample in a study of metastatic and nonmetastatic thyroid tumors. Thyroid surgery was performed in patients who had received no treatment beforehand. TCRdb reassembled clones from the PCR reads with MiXCR. The repertoire consists of roughly 72,000 clones, with 18% occurring once and the leading ten covering more than 10%. The sample consisted of blood. The receptor source for this set is a female donor with papillary thyroid cancer or a benign thyroid nodule (not recorded which). Some clones in this sample may be carry-over from other donors' samples.

In this sample, this clone turned up many times. One end of the junction fails to match germline, which may point to a read error. J is TRBJ1-3 and V is TRBV2, with TRBD1 as a possible D gene (6 bases). Germline V gene data show CDR1 as SNHLY and CDR2 as FYNNEI. The CDR3 runs 16 residues. The DNA for the CDR3 is TGTGCCAGCAATGAACAGGGAAGGGAATCTGGAAACACCATATATTTT. Translation: CASNEQGRESGNTIYF.

This clone was seen many times. The chain employs TRBV7-9 and TRBJ1-1; unclear D gene. CDR1 is SEHNR, CDR2 FQNEAQ, per germline (reference sequence). The ends were cut back, 1 base at V and 10 bases at J, with 7 bases in the middle. This CDR3 comprises 11 residues. The CDR3 here is CASSLGHSAFF. CDR3 nucleotides: TGTGCCAGCAGCTTAGGGCACTCAGCTTTCTTT.

This clone was recorded at least ten times. The J gene is TRBJ1-3, the V gene TRBV2; no clear D. The CDR3 covers 12 residues. V was shortened by 4 bases and J by 6 bases, with 7 bases between the two germline ends. Per the germline V gene, CDR1 is SNHLY and CDR2 is FYNNEI. In nucleotides, the CDR3 is TGTGCCAGCAGTGGGGAGGTAAACACCATATATTTT. It encodes CASSGEVNTIYF.

This clone was detected ten times or more. The chain carries TRBV10-3 and TRBJ2-5; no clear D gene. The germline V gene encodes CDR1 ENHRY and CDR2 SYGVKD. V lost 0 bases to trimming and J lost 2 bases, with 7 bases between them. CDR3 length: 14 residues. CDR3 DNA: TGTGCCATCAGTGAGTCGTTTGGACAAGAGACCCAGTACTTC. Its translation is CAISESFGQETQYF.

This clone was detected many times. The genes are TRBV24-1 and TRBJ2-1; 9 bases agree with TRBD1. The ends lost 5 bases at V and 5 bases at J; junction bases unmatched: 9. Germline CDR1 KGHDR, CDR2 SFDVKD. The CDR3 covers 16 residues. CDR3 sequence: CATSAGPGQGNNEQFF. CDR3 nucleotide sequence: TGTGCCACCAGTGCCGGGCCGGGACAGGGTAACAATGAGCAGTTCTTC.

As to this clone: The junction shows a germline mismatch at one end, possibly a read error. V is TRBV12-5 and J is TRBJ2-7; 7 positions match TRBD1. Germline V gene data show CDR1 as LGHNT and CDR2 as FRNRAP. This CDR3 is built from 13 residues. The CDR3 here is CASGPGQTYEPYF. The CDR3 DNA reads as TGTGCTAGTGGTCCGGGACAGACCTACGAGCCGTACTTC.

This chain connects TRBV6-5 to TRBJ1-2, with D unclear. CDR1 MNHEY and CDR2 SVGAGI come from the germline V gene. CDR3 size: 14 residues. Trimming removed 0 bases at V and 4 bases at J, with 9 bases between. The CDR3 loop is CASSYSRDSYGYTF. CDR3 sequence (DNA): TGTGCCAGCAGTTACTCGAGGGATTCCTATGGCTACACCTTC.

This clone was observed at least ten times. This chain joins TRBV6-2 or TRBV6-3 and TRBJ1-1, with TRBD1 identical over 11 bases. Germline V gene data show CDR1 as MNHEY and CDR2 as SVGEGT. This CDR3 region has 15 residues. J was trimmed by 3 bases and V by 4 bases; bases with no gene match: 4. CDR3 DNA: TGTGCCAGCAGTTCGGACAGGGGGCTGGACACTGAAGCTTTCTTT. Translating it yields CASSSDRGLDTEAFF.

In its sample, this clone was seen many times. V and J are TRBV2 and TRBJ1-1; D is ambiguous. The germline CDR1 and CDR2 sequences are SNHLY and FYNNEI. The CDR3 covers 12 residues. V lost 3 bases and J 11 bases, leaving 13 bases between the germline ends. The CDR3 DNA sequence: TGTGCCAGCAGTGAGGAGGTGGGAGCGGCTTTCTTT. Amino acid sequence: CASSEEVGAAFF.

Note on this clone: A junction end diverges from the germline sequence, so it may reflect a read error. The chain employs TRBV11-3 and TRBJ2-7; a weak D match, TRBD1 (6 bases). The CDR3 covers 12 residues. Per germline, CDR1 SGHNT and CDR2 YENEEA. The CDR3: CSSSQCTGIQYF. In DNA form, the CDR3 reads TGTTCCAGCAGCCAGTGTACAGGGATCCAGTACTTC.

This clone was recorded at least ten times. The chain has TRBV4-1 and TRBJ1-2; a weak D match, TRBD1 (5 bases). The germline V gene has CDR1 MGHRA and CDR2 YSYEKL. The CDR3 has 16 amino acids. With 2 bases removed from V and 4 bases from J, the gap between germline ends came to 17 bases. The CDR3 protein is CASSQTSLGAGYGYTF. CDR3 DNA: TGCGCCAGCAGCCAAACGTCACTAGGGGCTGGCTATGGCTACACCTTC.

At least ten counts were recorded for this clone. V is TRBV7-9 and J is TRBJ2-1, with D possibly matching TRBD2 (6 bases). The V end lost 2 bases, the J end lost 7 bases, and 18 bases lay between the germline ends. The CDR3 totals 16 residues. Germline-derived CDR1 and CDR2 are SEHNR and FQNEAQ (reference sequence). The CDR3 region is CASSLPGGIVWNEQFF. The CDR3 region has the DNA TGTGCCAGCAGCTTACCGGGCGGGATTGTATGGAATGAGCAGTTCTTC. Looking up the rest from reference TRBV7-9 and TRBJ2-1 gives the full variable domain: DTGVSQNPRHKITKRGQNVTFRCDPISEHNRLYWYRQTLGQGPEFLTYFQNEAQLEKSRLLSDRFSAERPKGSFSTLEIQRTEQGDSAMYLCASSLPGGIVWNEQFFGPGTRLTVL.

In regard to this clone: The limits of the CDR3 on the DNA are not certain, so only TCRdb's listed CDR3 is given. The chain carries TRBV12-3 or TRBV12-4 and TRBJ1-1. The CDR3 is 14 residues long, counting both termini. The chain's CDR3 is CASSFGHGSTESFF.

This clone was seen many times. The chain joins TRBV7-9 to TRBJ2-2; D call uncertain. The CDR3 covers 15 residues. V shed 3 bases and J shed 2 bases, with 10 bases lying between them. Germline V CDR1 and CDR2: SEHNR, FQNEAQ (reference sequence). CDR3 coding DNA: TGTGCCAGCAGCTTCGTACCTAAAAACACCGGGGAGCTGTTTTTT. It is translated as CASSFVPKNTGELFF.

V and J are TRBV7-9 and TRBJ2-4; perhaps TRBD2 as D (6 bases). The V gene lost 3 bases and the J gene lost 0 bases, with 12 bases spanning the gap. The CDR3 consists of 16 residues. CDR1 and CDR2 from the germline V gene are SEHNR and FQNEAQ (reference sequence). CDR3 nucleotides: TGTGCCAGCAGCTTGGAGGGGCCACTAGCCAAAAACATTCAGTACTTC. Translated, it gives CASSLEGPLAKNIQYF.

This rearrangement joins TRBV6-1 to TRBJ2-1; D perhaps matches TRBD1 (6 bases). The V gene lost 2 bases and the J gene lost 0 bases, with 8 bases spanning the gap. In germline, CDR1 is MNHNS, CDR2 SASEGT. CDR3 length equals 15 residues. CDR3 DNA: TGTGCCAGCAGTGAAATGGGACACTCCTACAATGAGCAGTTCTTC. Amino acids: CASSEMGHSYNEQFF.

The genes are TRBV11-2 and TRBJ2-7; TRBD1 might be the D (6 bases). With 2 bases removed from V and 3 bases from J, the gap between germline ends came to 11 bases. CDR1 and CDR2 from the germline V gene are SGHAT and FQNNGV. CDR3 length equals 14 residues. DNA of the CDR3: TGTGCCAGCAGCTTAATCGGACAGATCTACGAGCAGTACTTC. It codes for CASSLIGQIYEQYF.

This clone was picked up a small number of times. The V gene is TRBV15, the J gene TRBJ2-7; 9 bases map to TRBD1. Germline trimming cut 3 bases from V and 4 bases from J; bases unmatched to any gene: 7. The CDR3 length is 15 residues. In germline, CDR1 is LNHNV, CDR2 YYDKDF (reference sequence). The chain's CDR3 is CATSSLGQGGYEQYF. CDR3 bases: TGTGCCACCAGCAGCCTGGGACAGGGTGGGTACGAGCAGTACTTC.

This clone was counted many times. The genes are TRBV5-8 and TRBJ2-7; D unclear. The CDR3 is 9 amino acids. The germline V gene has CDR1 SGHTS and CDR2 YDEGEE. The V end lost 7 bases, the J end lost 7 bases, and 6 bases lay between the germline ends. The DNA of the CDR3 is TGTGCCAGCTTTGGTGAGCAGTACTTC. It is translated as CASFGEQYF.

This clone was recorded many times. The chain is built from TRBV6-4 and TRBJ2-1, with 7 bases lining up with TRBD2. Germline V lookup: CDR1 MRHNA, CDR2 SNTAGT. The CDR3 is 15 amino acids. The junction had 7 bases not matched to a gene; V was cut back by 3 bases and J by 5 bases. The CDR3 nucleotides are TGTGCCAGCAGTGAGGGACGGGAGGTTAACAATGAGCAGTTCTTC. This sequence encodes CASSEGREVNNEQFF.